Only one count was recorded for the clone carrying this TCR beta chain. This CDR3 has 17 amino acids. The ends lost 0 bases at V and 8 bases at J; junction bases unmatched: 15. Germline V gives CDR1 SGDLS, CDR2 YYNGEE. This table comes from immunoSEQ multiplex PCR, and its TCRdb copy is limited to in-frame clones, with some not included. Altogether roughly 150,000 clones are present, about four fifths being singletons, with the ten largest covering nearly 15%. These data come from a study of blood T cell repertoires in COVID-19. Across the study: COVID-19 samples, acute and convalescent, were from the United States, Italy and Spain.

Sequencing was done on a sample of peripheral blood. This sequence joins TRBV9 and TRBJ1-2; 8 positions match TRBD1. The origin of this receptor is a human donor with acute or convalescent COVID-19. The donor label of this sample is uncertain. The CDR3 DNA is TGTGCCAGCAGCGTAGGACAGGGGCGCCCTTTTGGGTCCGGCTACACCTTC. The encoded protein is CASSVGQGRPFGSGYTF.